This T cell receptor (beta chain) was sequenced during a study of shared clonotypes between healthy human individuals. About the study: Researchers drew samples from a couple of women and a few men aged 18 to 49.

Remarks on this clone: Its antigen is as yet unknown. This CDR3 is also generated by other DNA sequences in the sample.

Study results and caveats: Having only a few donors restricted how much genetic and exposure-history diversity was captured.

V was pared by 4 bases and J by 5 bases, with 6 bases of the junction left unmatched. This CDR3 region has 14 residues. Germline assignment: CDR1 SGDLS and CDR2 YYNGEE. An even split of each subset's genomic DNA across several immunoSEQ plates was performed. Assay used: immunoSEQ multiplex PCR; TCRdb lists only in-frame clones, some missing. Seen here are some 500,000 clones, approximately 95% observed once, and the top ten hold approximately 0.06%. The sequencing sample was made of naive CD4+ T cells sorted from blood. As to subset: CD45RA+ positively selected. V is TRBV9 and J is TRBJ1-1, with 9 bases identical to TRBD1. This sequence was found in a woman in her 30s in good health. The CDR3 spells CASSPTTGGTEAFF. DNA of the CDR3: TGTGCCAGCAGCCCAACGACAGGGGGTACTGAAGCTTTCTTT.